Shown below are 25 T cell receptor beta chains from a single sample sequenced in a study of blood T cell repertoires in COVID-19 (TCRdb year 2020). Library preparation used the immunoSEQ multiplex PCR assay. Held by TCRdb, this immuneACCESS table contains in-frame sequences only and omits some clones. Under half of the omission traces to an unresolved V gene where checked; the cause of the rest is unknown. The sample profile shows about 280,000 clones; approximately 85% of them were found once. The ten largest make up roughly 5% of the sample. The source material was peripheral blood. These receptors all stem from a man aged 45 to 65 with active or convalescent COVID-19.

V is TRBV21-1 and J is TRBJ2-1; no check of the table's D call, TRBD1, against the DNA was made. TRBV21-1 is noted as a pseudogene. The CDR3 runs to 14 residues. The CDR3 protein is CASSKGHRHNEQFF. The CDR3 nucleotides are TGTGCCAGCAGCAAGGGACACAGACACAATGAGCAGTTCTTC.

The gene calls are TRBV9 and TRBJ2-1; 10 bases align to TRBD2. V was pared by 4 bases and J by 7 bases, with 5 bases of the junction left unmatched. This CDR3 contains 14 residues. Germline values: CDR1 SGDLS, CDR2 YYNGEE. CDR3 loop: CASSRAGGMNEQFF. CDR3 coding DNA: TGTGCCAGCAGCCGAGCGGGAGGGATGAATGAGCAGTTCTTC.

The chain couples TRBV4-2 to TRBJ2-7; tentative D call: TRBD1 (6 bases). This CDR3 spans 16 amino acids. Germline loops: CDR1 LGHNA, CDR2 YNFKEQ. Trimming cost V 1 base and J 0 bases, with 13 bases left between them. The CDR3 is CASSQARDTTSYEQYF. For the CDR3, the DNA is TGTGCCAGCAGCCAAGCCCGGGACACCACCTCCTACGAGCAGTACTTC.

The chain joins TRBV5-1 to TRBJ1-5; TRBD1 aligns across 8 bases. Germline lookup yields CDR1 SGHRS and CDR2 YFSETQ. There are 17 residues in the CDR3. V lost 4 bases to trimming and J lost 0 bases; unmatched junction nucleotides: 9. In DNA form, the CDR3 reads TGCGCCAGCAGCCCCGGGACAGGTGGTCTTAGCAATCAGCCCCAGCATTTT. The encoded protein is CASSPGTGGLSNQPQHF.

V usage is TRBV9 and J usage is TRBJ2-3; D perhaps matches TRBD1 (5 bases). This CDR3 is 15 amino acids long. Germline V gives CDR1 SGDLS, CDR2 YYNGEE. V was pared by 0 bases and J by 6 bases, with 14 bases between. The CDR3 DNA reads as TGTGCCAGCAGCGTAGCTGGGGCATCTCCGGATACGCAGTATTTT. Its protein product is CASSVAGASPDTQYF.

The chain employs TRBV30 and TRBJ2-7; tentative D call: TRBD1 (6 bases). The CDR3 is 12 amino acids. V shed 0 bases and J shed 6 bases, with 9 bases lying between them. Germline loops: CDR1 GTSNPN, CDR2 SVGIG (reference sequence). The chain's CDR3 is CAWSVLGAEQYF. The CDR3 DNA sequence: TGTGCCTGGAGTGTACTGGGGGCCGAGCAGTACTTC.

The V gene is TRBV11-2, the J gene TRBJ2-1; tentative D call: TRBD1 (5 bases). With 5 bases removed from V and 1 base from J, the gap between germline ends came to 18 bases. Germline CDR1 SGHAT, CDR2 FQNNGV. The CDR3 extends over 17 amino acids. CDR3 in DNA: TGTGCCAGCAGCCCCTTAATACAGGTTTTTTCCTACAATGAGCAGTTCTTC. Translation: CASSPLIQVFSYNEQFF.

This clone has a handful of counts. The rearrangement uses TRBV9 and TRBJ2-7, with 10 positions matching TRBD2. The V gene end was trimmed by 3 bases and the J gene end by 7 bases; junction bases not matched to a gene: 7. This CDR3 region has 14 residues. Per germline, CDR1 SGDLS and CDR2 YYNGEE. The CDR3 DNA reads TGTGCCAGCAGCGCCAGCGGGGGGGCGGAGGAGCAGTACTTC. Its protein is CASSASGGAEEQYF.

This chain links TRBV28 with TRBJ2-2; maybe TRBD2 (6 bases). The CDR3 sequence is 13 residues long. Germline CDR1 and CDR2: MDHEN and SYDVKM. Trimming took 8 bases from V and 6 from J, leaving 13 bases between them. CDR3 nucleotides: TGTGCCAGCCGGACTATTCGGGCCGGGGAGCTGTTTTTT. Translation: CASRTIRAGELFF.

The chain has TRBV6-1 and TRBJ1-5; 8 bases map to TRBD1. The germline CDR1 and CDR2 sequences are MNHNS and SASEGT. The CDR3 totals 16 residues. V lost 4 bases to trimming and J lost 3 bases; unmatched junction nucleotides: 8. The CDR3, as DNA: TGTGCCAGCAGTGTCGGGACAGGTATGTCCAATCAGCCCCAGCATTTT. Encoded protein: CASSVGTGMSNQPQHF.

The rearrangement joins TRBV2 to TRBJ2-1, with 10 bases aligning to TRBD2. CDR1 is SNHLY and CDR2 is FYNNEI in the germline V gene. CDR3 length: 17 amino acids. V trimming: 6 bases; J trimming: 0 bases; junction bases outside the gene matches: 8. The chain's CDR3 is CASSGRTSGGSYNEQFF. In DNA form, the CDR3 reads TGTGCCAGCAGCGGAAGGACTAGCGGCGGCTCCTACAATGAGCAGTTCTTC. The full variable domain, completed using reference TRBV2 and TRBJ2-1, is EPEVTQTPSHQVTQMGQEVILRCVPISNHLYFYWYRQILGQKVEFLVSFYNNEISEKSEIFDDQFSVERPDGSNFTLKIRSTKLEDSAMYFCASSGRTSGGSYNEQFFGPGTRLTVL.

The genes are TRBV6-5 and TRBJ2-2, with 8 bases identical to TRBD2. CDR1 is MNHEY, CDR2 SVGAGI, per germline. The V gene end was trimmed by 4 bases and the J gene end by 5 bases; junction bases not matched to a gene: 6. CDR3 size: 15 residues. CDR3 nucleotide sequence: TGTGCCAGCAGTTTCGGGACTAGTGGGACCGGGGAGCTGTTTTTT. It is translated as CASSFGTSGTGELFF.

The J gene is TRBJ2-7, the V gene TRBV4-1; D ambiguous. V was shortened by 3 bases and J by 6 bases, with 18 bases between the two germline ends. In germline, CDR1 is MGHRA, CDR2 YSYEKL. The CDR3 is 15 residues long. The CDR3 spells CASSHVTRGPSEQYF. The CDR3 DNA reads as TGCGCCAGCAGCCACGTGACCCGAGGCCCCTCCGAGCAGTACTTC.

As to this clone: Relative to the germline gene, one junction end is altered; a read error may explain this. The CDR3 region is CASSLGTTSTDTQYF. The CDR3 bases are TGTGCTAGCAGCCTCGGGACTACCTCCACAGATACGCAGTATTTT. The rearrangement joins TRBV7-7 to TRBJ2-3; 7 bases agree with TRBD2. The CDR3 contains 15 residues. Per the germline V gene, CDR1 is SSHAT and CDR2 is FNYEAQ (reference sequence).

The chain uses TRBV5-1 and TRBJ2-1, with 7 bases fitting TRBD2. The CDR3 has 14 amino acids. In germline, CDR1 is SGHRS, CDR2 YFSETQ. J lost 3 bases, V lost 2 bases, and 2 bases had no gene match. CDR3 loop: CASSLSGVYNEQFF. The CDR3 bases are TGCGCCAGCAGCTTAAGCGGGGTCTACAATGAGCAGTTCTTC.

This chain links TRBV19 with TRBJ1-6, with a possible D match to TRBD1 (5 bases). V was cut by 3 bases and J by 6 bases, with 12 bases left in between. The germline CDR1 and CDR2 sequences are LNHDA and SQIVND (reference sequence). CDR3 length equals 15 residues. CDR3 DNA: TGTGCCAGTAGTATGAGACAGAGGAGTAATTCACCCCTCCACTTT. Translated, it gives CASSMRQRSNSPLHF.

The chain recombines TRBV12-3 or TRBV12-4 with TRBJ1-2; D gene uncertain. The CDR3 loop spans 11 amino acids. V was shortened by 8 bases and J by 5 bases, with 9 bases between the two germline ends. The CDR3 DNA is TGTGCCAGCGGTGCCACATATGGCTACACCTTC. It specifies CASGATYGYTF.

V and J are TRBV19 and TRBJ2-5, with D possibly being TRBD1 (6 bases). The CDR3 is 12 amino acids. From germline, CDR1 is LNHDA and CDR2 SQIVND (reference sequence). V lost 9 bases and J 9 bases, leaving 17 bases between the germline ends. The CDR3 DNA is TGTGCCAGGAGAGGACAGACCCCGGCCCAGTACTTC. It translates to CARRGQTPAQYF. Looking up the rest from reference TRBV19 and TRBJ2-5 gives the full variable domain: DGGITQSPKYLFRKEGQNVTLSCEQNLNHDAMYWYRQDPGQGLRLIYYSQIVNDFQKGDIAEGYSVSREKKESFPLTVTSAQKNPTAFYLCARRGQTPAQYFGPGTRLLVL.

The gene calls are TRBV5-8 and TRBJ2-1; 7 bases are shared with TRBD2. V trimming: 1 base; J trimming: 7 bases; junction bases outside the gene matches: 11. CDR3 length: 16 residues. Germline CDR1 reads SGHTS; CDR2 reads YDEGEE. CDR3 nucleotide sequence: TGTGCCAGCAGCTTGCCCCGGACTAGAGTTACGAATGAGCAGTTCTTC. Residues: CASSLPRTRVTNEQFF.

This chain's CDR3 is CASSQAIPGLARYF. The CDR3, as DNA: TGCGCCAGCAGCCAGGCCATCCCGGGACTAGCTCGGTACTTC. J is TRBJ2-7 and V is TRBV4-1; TRBD2 matches 9 bases. V gave up 3 bases and J gave up 12 bases; unmatched junction bases: 12. The germline V gene has CDR1 MGHRA and CDR2 YSYEKL. There are 14 residues in the CDR3.

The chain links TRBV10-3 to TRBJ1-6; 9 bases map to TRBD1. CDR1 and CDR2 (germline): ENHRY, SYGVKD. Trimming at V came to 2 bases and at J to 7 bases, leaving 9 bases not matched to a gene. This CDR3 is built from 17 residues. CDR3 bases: TGTGCCATCAGTGAGGGGACAGGGAATAAGAAAAATTCACCCCTCCACTTT. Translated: CAISEGTGNKKNSPLHF.

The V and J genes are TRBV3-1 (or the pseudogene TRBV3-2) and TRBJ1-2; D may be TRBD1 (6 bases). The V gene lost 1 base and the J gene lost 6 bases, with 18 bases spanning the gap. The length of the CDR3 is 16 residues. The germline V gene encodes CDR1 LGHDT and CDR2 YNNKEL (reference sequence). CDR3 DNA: TGTGCCAGCAGCCAAGGGGGAAGACAGGTCGGTCATGGCTACACCTTC. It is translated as CASSQGGRQVGHGYTF.

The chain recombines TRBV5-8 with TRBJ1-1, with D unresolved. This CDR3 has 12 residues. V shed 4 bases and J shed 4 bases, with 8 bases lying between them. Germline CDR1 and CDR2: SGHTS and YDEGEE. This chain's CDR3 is CASSPRSTEAFF. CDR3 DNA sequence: TGTGCCAGCAGCCCGAGGAGCACTGAAGCTTTCTTT.

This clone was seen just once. DNA of the CDR3: TGTGCCAGCCTCGAGCACTACGAGCAGTACTTC. It codes for CASLEHYEQYF. V gene TRBV3-1 (or the pseudogene TRBV3-2) combines with J gene TRBJ2-7; no clear D. The germline V gene encodes CDR1 LGHDT and CDR2 YNNKEL (reference sequence). The CDR3 length is 11 residues. The germline V and J ends were trimmed by 8 bases and 3 bases, with 8 bases remaining between them.

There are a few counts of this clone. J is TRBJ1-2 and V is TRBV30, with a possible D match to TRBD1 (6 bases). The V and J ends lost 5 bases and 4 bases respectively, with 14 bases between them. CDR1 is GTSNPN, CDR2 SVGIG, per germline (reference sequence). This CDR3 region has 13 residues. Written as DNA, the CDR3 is TGTGCCTGGGGAGGACAGCCTGGCTATGGCTACACCTTC. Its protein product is CAWGGQPGYGYTF. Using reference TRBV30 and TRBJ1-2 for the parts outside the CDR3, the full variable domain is SQTIHQWPATLVQPVGSPLSLECTVEGTSNPNLYWYRQAAGRGLQLLFYSVGIGQISSEVPQNLSASRPQDRQFILSSKKLLLSDSGFYLCAWGGQPGYGYTFGSGTRLTVV.